These 3 T cell receptor beta chains were sequenced from one sample in a study of T-cell memory formation after mild COVID-19. One entry per CDR3 protein, called by TCRdb with MiXCR from the 5' RACE reads. In the table there are approximately 300,000 distinct CDR3 sequences, just under 20% of which are singletons. Input material: PBMCs or a T cell subset sorted from them (not recorded which). The receptor source for this set is a man aged 18 to 30 who had mild COVID-19 (a few samples of this study predate the infection). Cell type and time point are not known.

This clonotype was recorded many times. The rearrangement uses TRBV13 and TRBJ2-3; D unclear. Germline CDR1 and CDR2: PRHDT and FYEKMQ (reference sequence). Trimming cost V 1 base and J 4 bases, with 3 bases left between them. CDR3 length: 12 residues. The CDR3 region is CASSLDADTQYF. DNA of the CDR3: TGTGCCAGCAGCTTAGACGCAGATACGCAGTATTTT.

In its sample, this clonotype was seen many times. V is TRBV20-1 and J is TRBJ2-1, with 8 bases fitting TRBD2. Germline assignment: CDR1 DFQATT and CDR2 SNEGSKA (reference sequence). The V segment lost 6 bases and the J segment 2 bases; nucleotides outside the gene matches: 9. The CDR3 spans 15 residues. Here the CDR3 reads CSARDGGGPYNEQFF. In DNA form, the CDR3 reads TGCAGTGCCCGAGACGGGGGGGGTCCCTACAATGAGCAGTTCTTC.

This clonotype was observed at least ten times. The chain combines TRBV7-2 with TRBJ2-7; 8 bases fit TRBD2. Germline trimming cut 6 bases from V and 0 bases from J; bases unmatched to any gene: 1. This CDR3 is built from 13 residues. Germline lookup yields CDR1 SGHTA and CDR2 FQGNSA. The CDR3 DNA follows: TGTGCCAGCAGGGGGACTAGCTCCTACGAGCAGTACTTC. Translation gives CASRGTSSYEQYF.